One sample yielded the 2 T cell receptor beta chains listed below, sequenced in a study of Ad26.COV2.S vaccination and SARS-CoV-2 variants. This sample's treatment: 19 received Ad26.COV2.S at low or high dose, single or two shots; five or six received placebo; per-sample allocation not given. All samples were drawn on day 63, counting from the first vaccine or placebo injection. The assay was immunoSEQ multiplex PCR, and TCRdb's table has in-frame clones only and misses some. This sample has around 340,000 clones, with around 90% found just once. Material: peripheral blood, obtained in a trial of Ad26.COV2.S vaccine versus placebo. These receptors were obtained from a person aged 18-60 years who received the Ad26.COV2.S COVID-19 vaccine or a placebo.

The chain joins TRBV6-2 or TRBV6-3 to TRBJ1-5, with D unclear. The V gene lost 2 bases and the J gene lost 0 bases, with 8 bases spanning the gap. The CDR3 has 15 residues. CDR1 and CDR2 from the germline V gene are MNHEY and SVGEGT. The CDR3 region is CASSYPGFSNQPQHF. CDR3 DNA sequence: TGTGCCAGCAGTTACCCCGGGTTTAGCAATCAGCCCCAGCATTTT.

V is TRBV28 and J is TRBJ2-3; D could derive from TRBD1 or TRBD2 (6 bases each). The CDR3 is made up of 20 amino acids. Deletions cut 6 bases from V and 2 bases from J, with 30 bases between. Germline V gene sequence: CDR1 MDHEN, CDR2 SYDVKM. The CDR3 region is CASSLTLGGPERKNTDTQYF. CDR3 in DNA: TGTGCCAGCAGCTTAACCCTCGGGGGCCCAGAGAGAAAAAACACAGATACGCAGTATTTT.